Reported below is one T cell receptor (beta chain). No antigen is known for it. The source of the sample is a study of regulatory T cells in long-lasting Graves disease. Study-level results: Favored gene segments in persistent disease were TRBV28, TRBJ1-2 and TRBJ2-5.

CDR3 regions were amplified by Arm-PCR using iRepertoire HTBI primers to build TCR beta libraries. TCRdb re-derived calls from the multiplex PCR reads in MiXCR, one entry per CDR3 protein. Of hundreds of thousands of distinct CDR3 sequences listed, around an eighth are singletons. This sample's time point: newly diagnosed GD, antithyroid drugs for less than 3 months. From PBMCs, RNA was extracted and then used to make the TCR library. J lost 2 bases, V lost 6 bases, and 11 bases had no gene match. Germline V gene data show CDR1 as SGHDT and CDR2 as YYEEEE. This CDR3 region has 16 residues. The sample also formed part of further work on T cells in Graves' hyperthyroidism and ophthalmopathy. This second study says: Criteria for exclusion of patients were uncontrolled infection, other autoimmune disease, pregnancy or lactation. First-round RT-PCR of the TCR CDR3 relied on the HTBI primer set.

The receptor was isolated from a man aged 25-45 years with Graves disease. The chain recombines TRBV5-6 with TRBJ2-3; 8 bases map to TRBD1. The source was peripheral blood mononuclear cells (PBMCs), collected at new diagnosis, from a patient treated with antithyroid drugs. CDR3 protein: CASNSGWQGATDTQYF. CDR3 nucleotide sequence: TGTGCCAGCAACTCCGGGTGGCAGGGGGCCACAGATACGCAGTATTTT.